Listed here are 15 T cell receptor beta chains from one sample, sequenced in a study of cytomegalovirus exposure and HLA in healthy donors. 13 Jbeta primers and 60 Vbeta primers were used for the PCR. Measured with immunoSEQ multiplex PCR; TCRdb has only the in-frame clones, and not every one. Here the sample spans roughly 61,000 clones, around 80% being singletons. Sequencing was done on a sample of PBMCs. The receptor set was obtained from a male donor in good health and CMV-seronegative.

J is TRBJ1-4 and V is TRBV15, with D unresolved. Looked up from germline, CDR1 is LNHNV and CDR2 is YYDKDF (reference sequence). This CDR3 spans 14 amino acids. The ends were cut back, 8 bases at V and 7 bases at J, with 17 bases in the middle. This CDR3 reads CATVRTLEGEKLFF. CDR3 sequence (DNA): TGTGCCACCGTAAGAACACTCGAGGGTGAAAAACTGTTTTTT.

The chain links TRBV6-1 to TRBJ2-7; 10 bases map to TRBD2. With 6 bases clipped from V and 0 bases from J, the junction kept 2 bases outside the gene matches. The CDR3 length is 14 residues. Per germline, CDR1 MNHNS and CDR2 SASEGT. CDR3 coding DNA: TGTGCCAGCAGGCTAGCGGGGGACTCCTACGAGCAGTACTTC. This codes for CASRLAGDSYEQYF.

As concerns this clone: Mismatch with germline at one junction end may stem from a read error. The rearrangement joins TRBV7-7 to TRBJ2-1, with a possible D match to TRBD2 (5 bases). Germline V CDR1 and CDR2: SSHAT, FNYEAQ (reference sequence). The CDR3 spans 13 residues. The CDR3 here is CASSSGNYNEQFF. CDR3 in DNA: TGTGCTAGCAGCTCGGGGAACTACAATGAGCAGTTCTTC.

The chain is built from TRBV6-1 and TRBJ1-2; 7 bases fit TRBD1. Germline trimming cut 7 bases from V and 8 bases from J; bases unmatched to any gene: 13. CDR3 length: 14 amino acids. Germline V gene sequence: CDR1 MNHNS, CDR2 SASEGT. This CDR3 is CASTPRDSRSGYTF. The CDR3 DNA sequence: TGTGCCAGCACCCCCCGGGACAGCCGTTCCGGCTACACCTTC.

In its sample, this clone was seen once. The DNA for the CDR3 is TGCGCCAGCAGCTTGGGGCCTAGCGTAGGGACCTACGAGCAGTACTTC. It is translated as CASSLGPSVGTYEQYF. The chain couples TRBV5-1 to TRBJ2-7, with a tentative D call TRBD2 (6 bases). This CDR3 spans 16 amino acids. Germline CDR1 SGHRS, CDR2 YFSETQ. Trimming took off 0 bases at V and 2 bases at J, with 15 bases between the two ends.

The chain carries TRBV18 and TRBJ2-1; 9 nucleotides align to TRBD2. Germline V gene lookup returns CDR1 KGHSH and CDR2 LQKENI. The CDR3 is made up of 16 amino acids. Trimming cost V 6 bases and J 8 bases; bases outside gene matches: 14. The CDR3 sequence: CASSPTGGLAIHEQFF. CDR3 nucleotides: TGTGCCAGCTCCCCGACTGGAGGACTAGCGATCCATGAGCAGTTCTTC. The full variable domain, in which reference TRBV18 and TRBJ2-1 provide the parts outside the CDR3, is NAGVMQNPRHLVRRRGQEARLRCSPMKGHSHVYWYRQLPEEGLKFMVYLQKENIIDESGMPKERFSAEFPKEGPSILRIQQVVRGDSAAYFCASSPTGGLAIHEQFFGPGTRLTVL.

This clone was picked up a small number of times. The chain employs TRBV9 and TRBJ1-1; 9 positions match TRBD1. The germline gives CDR1 SGDLS, CDR2 YYNGEE. This CDR3 has 15 residues. The V segment lost 0 bases and the J segment 6 bases; nucleotides outside the gene matches: 6. The DNA for the CDR3 is TGTGCCAGCAGCGTAGCGGGACAGGGTGGATCTGAAGCTTTCTTT. Translation: CASSVAGQGGSEAFF.

The V gene is TRBV6-6, the J gene TRBJ1-6, with a possible D match to TRBD1 (5 bases). Germline lookup yields CDR1 MNHNY and CDR2 SVGAGI (reference sequence). Trimming removed 5 bases at V and 11 bases at J, with 16 bases between. CDR3 length: 14 amino acids. DNA for the CDR3: TGTGCCAGCAGTGCCCCGCGGTGGGGCCCACCCCTCCACTTT. The encoded protein is CASSAPRWGPPLHF.

This clone was seen a few times. The rearrangement uses TRBV5-6 and TRBJ2-3, with D possibly being TRBD2 (7 bases). The CDR3 contains 15 residues. Per germline, CDR1 SGHDT and CDR2 YYEEEE. The germline V and J ends were trimmed by 0 bases and 4 bases, with 12 bases remaining between them. DNA for the CDR3: TGTGCCAGCAGCTTGGTGGGGGGGGCCGCAGATACGCAGTATTTT. Encoded protein: CASSLVGGAADTQYF.

The genes are TRBV11-2 and TRBJ2-7; D not resolved. V was trimmed by 3 bases and J by 2 bases, leaving 5 bases between them. Germline CDR1 reads SGHAT; CDR2 reads FQNNGV. CDR3 length: 12 residues. In nucleotides, the CDR3 is TGTGCCAGCAGCTTCCCTGCCTACGAGCAGTACTTC. Translating it yields CASSFPAYEQYF.

The V call is TRBV5-4, the J call TRBJ1-2; 10 bases fit TRBD1. Germline assignment: CDR1 SGHNT and CDR2 YYREEE (reference sequence). The CDR3 contains 15 residues. With V trimmed by 3 bases and J by 0 bases, 2 bases remained unmatched. The CDR3 reads CASSYGTGANYGYTF. Written as DNA, the CDR3 is TGTGCCAGCAGCTATGGGACAGGGGCTAACTATGGCTACACCTTC.

The chain joins TRBV7-8 to TRBJ2-5; D is unclear. Germline V CDR1 and CDR2: SGHVS, FQNEAQ. The CDR3 runs to 13 residues. V dropped 5 bases and J dropped 4 bases, with 11 bases sitting between them. This chain's CDR3 is CASSLPRVETQYF. Written as DNA, the CDR3 is TGTGCCAGCAGCCTCCCCCGAGTAGAGACCCAGTACTTC.

The rearrangement joins TRBV7-2 to TRBJ1-4; D may be TRBD1 (5 bases). Germline CDR1 reads SGHTA; CDR2 reads FQGNSA. V dropped 0 bases and J dropped 2 bases, with 10 bases sitting between them. CDR3 length: 16 residues. The CDR3 reads CASSLAGGYTNEKLFF. The CDR3 DNA reads TGTGCCAGCAGCTTAGCGGGGGGTTATACTAATGAAAAACTGTTTTTT.

This clone came up a few times. The genes are TRBV25-1 and TRBJ2-5; tentatively, D is TRBD1 (5 bases). The germline V gene has CDR1 MGHDK and CDR2 SYGVNS. V was cut by 4 bases and J by 2 bases, with 11 bases left in between. The CDR3 is made up of 14 amino acids. The CDR3 spells CASSGQRFQETQYF. CDR3 DNA sequence: TGTGCCAGCAGTGGACAGAGATTTCAAGAGACCCAGTACTTC.

The chain is built from TRBV5-4 and TRBJ1-2; TRBD1 agrees at 7 bases. The CDR3 is 12 amino acids. The ends lost 0 bases at V and 8 bases at J; junction bases unmatched: 1. CDR1 and CDR2 from the germline V gene are SGHNT and YYREEE (reference sequence). The CDR3 protein is CASSLDRGGYTF. The CDR3 region has the DNA TGTGCCAGCAGCTTGGACAGGGGAGGCTACACCTTC.